This entry concerns a single TCR beta chain. The data derive from a study of blood T cell repertoires in COVID-19. Study details: Acute and convalescent COVID-19 specimens originated in the United States, Italy and Spain. In each case, the material was cDNA or gDNA derived from T cells, B-cell-depleted T cells, or PBMCs.

Original processing methods: Reference gene primer amplification gave estimated nucleated cell counts. Sequencing used immunoSEQ multiplex PCR; TCRdb keeps in-frame clones, though not all of them. That table furnishes V, J and clone size, whereas the DNA furnished D and trimming. This table holds 150,000 to 200,000 clones, 86% found once. Sequencing used peripheral blood. This clonotype was obtained from a man aged 55 to 70 with acute or convalescent COVID-19.

CDR3 protein: CASSSQTGGGEKLFF. The CDR3 bases are TGTGCCAGCAGTTCCCAGACAGGGGGCGGTGAAAAACTGTTTTTT. The rearrangement links TRBV28 to TRBJ1-4; 10 nucleotides line up with TRBD1. V lost 4 bases to trimming and J lost 7 bases; unmatched junction nucleotides: 6. The CDR3 is made up of 15 amino acids. From germline, CDR1 is MDHEN and CDR2 SYDVKM.